This TCR beta chain originates from a study of cytomegalovirus exposure and HLA in healthy donors. The study, taken as a whole, reports: Donors belonging to an Asian-associated ancestry cluster reportedly showed fewer N-insertions in productive TCRs than the roughly 670-donor mean, according to what a later analysis found. 150 or so TCR beta chains were listed as cytomegalovirus-associated. A prior analysis recorded that most TCR beta V segments were productive about 90% or about 30% of the time. Beyond CMV serostatus, there was no information to go on about immune exposure.

The PCR contained 60 Vbeta and 13 Jbeta primers. Some clones are missing from TCRdb's copy, which holds only in-frame ones; the method was immunoSEQ multiplex PCR. In the table there are about 160,000 clones, roughly 84% of which are singletons. Of note for this clone: Antigen unknown.

The sample taken for sequencing was PBMCs. The TCR originated in a man in his thirties or forties in good health and CMV-seronegative.

The CDR3 coding sequence is TGCGCCAGCAGCCCCGGACAGGGGAGAACTGAAGCTTTCTTT. Translating it yields CASSPGQGRTEAFF. The chain links TRBV5-1 to TRBJ1-1, with 9 bases aligning to TRBD1. The CDR3 is 14 amino acids. From germline, CDR1 is SGHRS and CDR2 YFSETQ. V gave up 4 bases and J gave up 5 bases; unmatched junction bases: 6.